This TCR beta chain stems from a study of T cell repertoires in cytomegalovirus infection. As for the study in general: Indicated by public TCR beta signatures were CMV infection and matching HLA type. General study results and limits: Identification of carriers of CMV plus the relevant HLA was achieved through cumulative public TCR beta family frequency. Within the response measured ex vivo, HLA-C-restricted CMV-specific TCR beta clonotypes were dominant.

Germline V gene sequence: CDR1 SGHRS, CDR2 YFSETQ. The CDR3 is made up of 15 amino acids. V lost 4 bases, J lost 0 bases, and 10 bases lay in between. Each CDR3 protein is one row after TCRdb ran MiXCR on the reads. Here the sample spans over 450,000 distinct CDR3 sequences, about 10% being singletons. This clonotype has at least ten counts. Its cognate antigen is unknown. The clonotype was recovered from a human donor in good health (CMV status not recorded). Some clones in this sample may be carry-over from other donors' samples. The chain links TRBV5-1 to TRBJ2-2; D is possibly TRBD1 (5 bases). The sequenced sample consisted of PBMCs. CDR3 region: CASSGIRANTGELFF. DNA for the CDR3: TGCGCCAGCAGCGGGATCAGGGCGAACACCGGGGAGCTGTTTTTT.